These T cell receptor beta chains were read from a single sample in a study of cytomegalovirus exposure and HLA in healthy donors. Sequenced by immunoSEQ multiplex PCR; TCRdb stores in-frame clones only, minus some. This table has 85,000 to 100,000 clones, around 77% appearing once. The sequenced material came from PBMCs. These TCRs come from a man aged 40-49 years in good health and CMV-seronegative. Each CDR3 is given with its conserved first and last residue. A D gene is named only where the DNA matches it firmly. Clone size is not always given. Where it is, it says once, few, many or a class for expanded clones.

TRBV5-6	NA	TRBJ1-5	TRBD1	TGTGCCAGCAGCTTTCGACAGGGGGCTAGGGATCAGCCCCAGCATTTT	CASSFRQGARDQPQHF
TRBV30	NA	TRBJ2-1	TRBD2	TGTGCCTGGAGTAGACTAGCGGGAATCTCCAATGAGCAGTTCTTC	CAWSRLAGISNEQFF
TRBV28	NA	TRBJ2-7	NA	TGTGCCAGCAGTTTAGACTCGGGAACGAACTACGAGCAGTACTTC	CASSLDSGTNYEQYF
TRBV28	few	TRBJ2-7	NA	TGTGCCAGCAGTGAGGGAGCCCCGGGCGAGCAGTACTTC	CASSEGAPGEQYF
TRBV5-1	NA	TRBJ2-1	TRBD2	TGCGCCAGCAGCTTGGGCGGGGGGCCTTACAATGAGCAGTTCTTC	CASSLGGGPYNEQFF
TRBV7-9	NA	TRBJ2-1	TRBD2	TGTGCCACCCTACCGGGGGGCAATGAGCAGTTCTTC	CATLPGGNEQFF
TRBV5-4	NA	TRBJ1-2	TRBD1	TGTGCCAGCAGCTTGGACAGGGGGCCTTCTGGCTACACCTTC	CASSLDRGPSGYTF
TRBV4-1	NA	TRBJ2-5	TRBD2	TGCGCCAGCAGCCATCCCCTGGGGACTAGCGGGGGGGTAAAGGAGACCCAGTACTTC	CASSHPLGTSGGVKETQYF
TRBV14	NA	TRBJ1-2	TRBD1	TGTGCCAGCAGCCCTCGGGACAGGGCGGGCTACACCTTC	CASSPRDRAGYTF
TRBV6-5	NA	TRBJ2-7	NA	TGTGCCAGCAGTTACTATAATCCCCCGGGCGAGCAGTACTTC	CASSYYNPPGEQYF
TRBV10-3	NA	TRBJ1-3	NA	TGTGCCATCACAGAACGGACAGCTGGAAACACCATATATTTT	CAITERTAGNTIYF
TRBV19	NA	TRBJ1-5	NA	TGTGCCAGTAGTATAGGCCAGGCAGGCAATCAGCCCCAGCATTTT	CASSIGQAGNQPQHF